This TCR beta chain was profiled in a study of post-analysis software for immune sequencing data. Study-wide points: Those with multiple sclerosis, the patient group, showed significantly lower normalized Chao1 diversity than controls. A few TRBV segments were significantly more frequent in patients than in controls. TRBV5-6, TRBV5-1 and TRBV20-1 were among these segments.

The V gene's germline CDR1 is SQVTM and CDR2 ANQGSEA. V lost 6 bases and J lost 3, with 15 bases in between. CDR3 length: 13 residues. This clonotype turned up a few times. Its antigen remains unidentified. Sequencing libraries made from TCR beta cDNA carried unique molecular identifiers. TCRdb called the PCR reads again in MiXCR, with one record for every CDR3 protein. The table records 350,000 to 500,000 distinct CDR3 sequences, approximately 42% of them present only once. The specimen was blood. The rearrangement uses TRBV29-1 and TRBJ2-7; the D gene is possibly TRBD1 (7 bases). The receptor's source is a girl aged 2-10 years with multiple sclerosis. The CDR3 sequence is CSVGRQGGYEQYF. The CDR3 DNA is TGCAGCGTGGGCAGACAGGGAGGCTACGAGCAGTACTTC.